This record looks at one T cell receptor beta chain sequence and its context. The antigen remains unidentified. Collection occurred without any documented infections or immune events in donors. The sample comes from a study of identifying expanded T cells in peripheral blood. Study conclusions and caveats: Across healthy donors, higher total template counts meant significantly greater two-week count variance. Differentially abundant clones: 1 to 1.5 between replicates, 16.4 at 2 to 3 weeks, less than 20 at four.

The CDR3 runs to 13 residues. CDR1 is GTSNPN and CDR2 is SVGIG in the germline V gene (reference sequence). V lost 8 bases and J lost 0, with 13 bases in between. Here immunoSEQ multiplex PCR was the method, and the copy in TCRdb shows in-frame clones only, minus some. The repertoire holds about 89,000 clones, with 70% to 90% as singletons. The sequencing sample was made of blood. This receptor was identified in a person between 18 and 75 years old in good health. The gene calls are TRBV30 and TRBJ1-1; D ambiguous. The CDR3 DNA follows: TGTGCCCGATCCCCCGCACTGAACACTGAAGCTTTCTTT. This translates into CARSPALNTEAFF.